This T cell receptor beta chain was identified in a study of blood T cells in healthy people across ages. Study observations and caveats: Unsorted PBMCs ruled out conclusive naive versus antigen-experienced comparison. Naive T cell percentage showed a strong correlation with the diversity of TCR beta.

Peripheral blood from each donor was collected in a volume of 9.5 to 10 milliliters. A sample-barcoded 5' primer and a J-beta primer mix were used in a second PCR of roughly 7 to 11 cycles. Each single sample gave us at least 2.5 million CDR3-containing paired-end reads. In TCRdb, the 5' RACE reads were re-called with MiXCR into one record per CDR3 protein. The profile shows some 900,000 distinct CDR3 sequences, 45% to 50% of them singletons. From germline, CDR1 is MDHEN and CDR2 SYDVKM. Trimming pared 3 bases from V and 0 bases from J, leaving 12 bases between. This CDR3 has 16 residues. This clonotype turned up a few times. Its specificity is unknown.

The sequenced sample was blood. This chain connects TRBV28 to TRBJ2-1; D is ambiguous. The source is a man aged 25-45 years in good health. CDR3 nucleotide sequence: TGTGCCAGCAGTTTTGCAGGACCGTTCTCCTACAATGAGCAGTTCTTC. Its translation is CASSFAGPFSYNEQFF.